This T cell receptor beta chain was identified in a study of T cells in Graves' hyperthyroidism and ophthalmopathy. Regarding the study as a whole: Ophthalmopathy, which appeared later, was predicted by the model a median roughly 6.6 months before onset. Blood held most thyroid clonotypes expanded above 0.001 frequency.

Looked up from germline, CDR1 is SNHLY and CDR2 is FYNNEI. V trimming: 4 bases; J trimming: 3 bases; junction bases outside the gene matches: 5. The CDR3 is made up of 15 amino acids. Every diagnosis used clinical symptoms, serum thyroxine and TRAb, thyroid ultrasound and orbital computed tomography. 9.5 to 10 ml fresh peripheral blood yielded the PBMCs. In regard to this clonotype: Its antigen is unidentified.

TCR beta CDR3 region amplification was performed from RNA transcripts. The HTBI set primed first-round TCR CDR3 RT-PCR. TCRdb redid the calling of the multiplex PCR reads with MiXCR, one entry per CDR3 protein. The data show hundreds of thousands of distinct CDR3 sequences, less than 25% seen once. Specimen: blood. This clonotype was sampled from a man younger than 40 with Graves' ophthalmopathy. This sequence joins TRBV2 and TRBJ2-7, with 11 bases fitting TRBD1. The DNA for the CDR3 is TGTGCCAGCAGTGCAGCGGGGACAGGGGGCTACGAGCAGTACTTC. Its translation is CASSAAGTGGYEQYF.